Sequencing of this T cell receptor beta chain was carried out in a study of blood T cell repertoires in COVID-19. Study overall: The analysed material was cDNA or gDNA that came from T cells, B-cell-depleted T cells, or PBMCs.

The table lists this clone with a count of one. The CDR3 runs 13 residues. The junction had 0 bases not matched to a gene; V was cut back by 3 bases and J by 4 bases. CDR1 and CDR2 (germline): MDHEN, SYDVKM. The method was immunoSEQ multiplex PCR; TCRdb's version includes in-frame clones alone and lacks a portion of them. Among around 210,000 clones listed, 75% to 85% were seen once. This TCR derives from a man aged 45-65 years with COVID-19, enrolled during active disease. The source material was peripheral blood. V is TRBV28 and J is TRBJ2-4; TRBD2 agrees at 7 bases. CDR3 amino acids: CASSLGGKNIQYF. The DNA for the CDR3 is TGTGCCAGCAGTTTGGGAGGGAAAAACATTCAGTACTTC.